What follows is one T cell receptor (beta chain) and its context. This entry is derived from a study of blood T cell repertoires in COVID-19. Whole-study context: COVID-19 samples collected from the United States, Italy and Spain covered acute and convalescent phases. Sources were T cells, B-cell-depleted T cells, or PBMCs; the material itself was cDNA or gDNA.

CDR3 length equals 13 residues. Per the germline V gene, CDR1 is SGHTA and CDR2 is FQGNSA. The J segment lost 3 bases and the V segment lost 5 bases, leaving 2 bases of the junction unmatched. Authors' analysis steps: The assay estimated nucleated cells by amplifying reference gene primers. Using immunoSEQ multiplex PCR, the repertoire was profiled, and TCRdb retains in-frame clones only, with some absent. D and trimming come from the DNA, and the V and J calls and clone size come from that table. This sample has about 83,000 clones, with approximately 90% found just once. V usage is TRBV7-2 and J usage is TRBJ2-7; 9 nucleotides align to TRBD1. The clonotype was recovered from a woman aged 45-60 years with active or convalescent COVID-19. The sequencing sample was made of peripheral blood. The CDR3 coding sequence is TGTGCCAGCAGCGTGGACAGGGGCTACGAGCAGTACTTC. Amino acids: CASSVDRGYEQYF.